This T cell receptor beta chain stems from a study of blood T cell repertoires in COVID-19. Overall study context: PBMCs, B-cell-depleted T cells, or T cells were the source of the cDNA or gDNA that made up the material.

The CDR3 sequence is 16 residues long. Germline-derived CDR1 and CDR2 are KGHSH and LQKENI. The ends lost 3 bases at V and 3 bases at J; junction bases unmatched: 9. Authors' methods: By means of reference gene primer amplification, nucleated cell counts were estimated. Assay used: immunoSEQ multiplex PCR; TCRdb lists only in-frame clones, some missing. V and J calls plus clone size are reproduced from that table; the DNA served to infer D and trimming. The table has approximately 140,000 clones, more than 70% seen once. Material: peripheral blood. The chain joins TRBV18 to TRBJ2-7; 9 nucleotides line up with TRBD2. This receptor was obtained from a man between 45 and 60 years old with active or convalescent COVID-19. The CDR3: CASSPSEAGGNYEQYF. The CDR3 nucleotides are TGTGCCAGCTCACCCTCCGAAGCGGGAGGAAACTACGAGCAGTACTTC. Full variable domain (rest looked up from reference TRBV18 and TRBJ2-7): NAGVMQNPRHLVRRRGQEARLRCSPMKGHSHVYWYRQLPEEGLKFMVYLQKENIIDESGMPKERFSAEFPKEGPSILRIQQVVRGDSAAYFCASSPSEAGGNYEQYFGPGTRLTVT.